This T cell receptor (beta chain) emerged from a study of blood T cell repertoires in COVID-19. Study details: T cells, B-cell-depleted T cells, or PBMCs provided the cDNA or gDNA that served as material.

With 4 bases removed from V and 6 bases from J, the gap between germline ends came to 19 bases. This CDR3 has 16 amino acids. Germline V gene lookup returns CDR1 SGHNT and CDR2 YYREEE (reference sequence). Assay: immunoSEQ multiplex PCR; the TCRdb copy retains only in-frame clones and omits some. The profile shows under 95,000 clones, approximately 87% of them singletons. This sequence joins TRBV5-4 and TRBJ2-2, with D perhaps matching TRBD1 (5 bases). The TCR originated in a human donor in a cohort sampled during active COVID-19. What was sequenced was peripheral blood. The CDR3 DNA sequence: TGTGCCAGCAGCCCCTACCCAGGACAATCGGCCGGGGAGCTGTTTTTT. Its translation: CASSPYPGQSAGELFF.